This T cell receptor (beta chain) is from a study of post-analysis software for immune sequencing data. General study findings and limits: Elevated frequency relative to controls characterized roughly 5 TRBV segments in patients, TRBV5-6, TRBV5-1 and TRBV20-1 among them.

Trimming cost V 4 bases and J 3 bases; bases outside gene matches: 11. CDR3 length: 16 amino acids. Germline V CDR1 and CDR2: SGHAT, FQNNGV. Details on this clonotype: Its antigen is as yet unknown.

Researchers reported that TCR beta cDNA libraries carried unique molecular identifiers. A population of roughly 1 to 11 million T cells gave rise to roughly 490,000 cDNA molecules. TCRdb recomputed calls from the PCR reads with MiXCR, one row per CDR3 protein. Of some 450,000 distinct CDR3 sequences listed, around 40% are singletons. The sequence derives from a girl between 5 and 17 years old with multiple sclerosis. Sequencing used blood. The V call is TRBV11-2, the J call TRBJ2-7; 8 nucleotides agree with TRBD2. This chain's CDR3 is CASSYGSGLARYEQYF. The CDR3 nucleotides read TGTGCCAGCAGCTATGGCTCTGGACTAGCACGCTACGAGCAGTACTTC.